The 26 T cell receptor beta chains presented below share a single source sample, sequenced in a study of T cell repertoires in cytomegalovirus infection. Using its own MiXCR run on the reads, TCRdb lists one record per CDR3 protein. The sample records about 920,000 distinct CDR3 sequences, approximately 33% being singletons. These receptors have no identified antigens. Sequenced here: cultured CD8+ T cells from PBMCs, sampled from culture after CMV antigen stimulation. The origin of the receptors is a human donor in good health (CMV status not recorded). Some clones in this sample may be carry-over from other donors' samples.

The CDR3 sequence is CASSYAGMNRPTNEKLFF. The CDR3 region has the DNA TGTGCCAGCAGTTACGCTGGGATGAATCGGCCAACTAATGAAAAACTGTTTTTT. The rearrangement joins TRBV6-5 to TRBJ1-4; D not resolved. V lost 2 bases to trimming and J lost 0 bases, with 16 bases between them. There are 18 residues in the CDR3. CDR1 MNHEY and CDR2 SVGAGI come from the germline V gene.

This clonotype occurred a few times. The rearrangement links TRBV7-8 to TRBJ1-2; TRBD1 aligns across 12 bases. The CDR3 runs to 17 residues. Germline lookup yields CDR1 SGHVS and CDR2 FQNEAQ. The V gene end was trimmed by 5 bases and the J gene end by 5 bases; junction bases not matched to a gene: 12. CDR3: CASSNRDRGLSGYGYTF. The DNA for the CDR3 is TGTGCCAGCAGCAACCGGGACAGGGGGCTCAGCGGGTATGGCTACACCTTC.

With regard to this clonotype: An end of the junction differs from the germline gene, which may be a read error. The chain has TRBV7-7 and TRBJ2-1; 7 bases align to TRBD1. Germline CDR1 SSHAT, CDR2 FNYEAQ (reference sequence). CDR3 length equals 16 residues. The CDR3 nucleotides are TGTGCTAGCAGCCCCGAGGGGGCAGGGGCCTACAATGAGCAGTTCTTC. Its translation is CASSPEGAGAYNEQFF. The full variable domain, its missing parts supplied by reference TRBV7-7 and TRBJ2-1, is GAGVSQSPRYKVTKRGQDVTLRCDPISSHATLYWYQQALGQGPEFLTYFNYEAQPDKSGLPSDRFSAERPEGSISTLTIQRTEQRDSAMYRCASSPEGAGAYNEQFFGPGTRLTVL.

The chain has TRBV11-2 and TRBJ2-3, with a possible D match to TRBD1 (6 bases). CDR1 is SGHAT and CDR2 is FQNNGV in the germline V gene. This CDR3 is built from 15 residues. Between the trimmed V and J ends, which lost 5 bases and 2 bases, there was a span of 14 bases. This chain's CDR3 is CASSPVDRPTDTQYF. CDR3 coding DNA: TGTGCCAGCAGCCCGGTGGACAGACCCACAGATACGCAGTATTTT.

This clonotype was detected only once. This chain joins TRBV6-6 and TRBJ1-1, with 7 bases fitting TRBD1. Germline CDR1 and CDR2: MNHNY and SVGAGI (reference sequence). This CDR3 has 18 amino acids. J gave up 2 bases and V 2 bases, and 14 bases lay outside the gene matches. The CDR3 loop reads CASSYPGQSLRTNTEAFF. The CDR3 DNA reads TGTGCCAGCAGTTACCCGGGACAGTCACTACGGACTAACACTGAAGCTTTCTTT.

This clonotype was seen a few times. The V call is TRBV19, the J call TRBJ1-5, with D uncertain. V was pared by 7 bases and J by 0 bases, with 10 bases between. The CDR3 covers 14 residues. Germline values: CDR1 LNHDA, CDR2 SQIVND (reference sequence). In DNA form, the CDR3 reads TGTGCCAGTATTGGACCTTATAGCAATCAGCCCCAGCATTTT. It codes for CASIGPYSNQPQHF.

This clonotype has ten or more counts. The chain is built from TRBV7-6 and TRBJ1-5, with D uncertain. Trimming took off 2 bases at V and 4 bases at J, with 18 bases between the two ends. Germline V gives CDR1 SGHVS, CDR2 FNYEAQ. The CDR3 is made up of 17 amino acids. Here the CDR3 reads CASSLYPLAGRNQPQHF. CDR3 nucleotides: TGTGCCAGCAGCTTATACCCGTTAGCGGGGAGGAATCAGCCCCAGCATTTT.

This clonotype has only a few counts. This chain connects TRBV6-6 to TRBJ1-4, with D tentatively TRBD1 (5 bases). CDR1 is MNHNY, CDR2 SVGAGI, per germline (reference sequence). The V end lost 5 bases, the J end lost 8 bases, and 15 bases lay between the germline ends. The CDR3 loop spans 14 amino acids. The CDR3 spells CASSPGTYYEKLFF. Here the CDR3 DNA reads TGTGCCAGCAGTCCCGGGACCTACTACGAAAAACTGTTTTTT.

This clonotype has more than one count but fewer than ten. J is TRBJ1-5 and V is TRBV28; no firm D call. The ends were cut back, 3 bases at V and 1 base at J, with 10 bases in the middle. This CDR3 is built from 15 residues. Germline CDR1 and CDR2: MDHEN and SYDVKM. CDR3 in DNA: TGTGCCAGCAGTTTTCCAGACACGAGCAATCAGCCCCAGCATTTT. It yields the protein CASSFPDTSNQPQHF.

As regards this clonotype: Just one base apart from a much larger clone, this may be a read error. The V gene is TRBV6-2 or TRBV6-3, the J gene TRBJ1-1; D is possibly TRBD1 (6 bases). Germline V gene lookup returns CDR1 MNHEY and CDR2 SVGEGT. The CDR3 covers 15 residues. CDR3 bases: TGTGCCGGCAGTTACTCTGTCAGGGGGAACACTGAAGCTTTCTTT. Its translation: CAGSYSVRGNTEAFF.

In nucleotides, the CDR3 is TGTGCCAGCAGTAACAGTCCTCCGTCGTACAATGAGCAGTTCTTC. Its protein product is CASSNSPPSYNEQFF. The chain has TRBV27 and TRBJ2-1, with D unresolved. This CDR3 has 15 residues. The germline V and J ends were trimmed by 5 bases and 4 bases, with 15 bases remaining between them. The germline gives CDR1 MNHEY, CDR2 SMNVEV (reference sequence).

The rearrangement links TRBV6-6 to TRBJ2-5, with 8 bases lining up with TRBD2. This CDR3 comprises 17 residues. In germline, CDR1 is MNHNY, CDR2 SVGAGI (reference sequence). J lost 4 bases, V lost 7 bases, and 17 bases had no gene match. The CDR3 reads CASTNAILGGAAETQYF. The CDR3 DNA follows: TGTGCCAGCACCAATGCTATCCTCGGGGGGGCAGCAGAGACCCAGTACTTC.

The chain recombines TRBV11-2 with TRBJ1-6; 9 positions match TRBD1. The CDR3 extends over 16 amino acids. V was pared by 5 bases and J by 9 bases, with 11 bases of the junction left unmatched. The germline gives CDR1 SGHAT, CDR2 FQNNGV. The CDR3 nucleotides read TGTGCCAGCAGCCCCTGGAACAGGGGGCTGAGTTCACCCCTCCACTTT. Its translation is CASSPWNRGLSSPLHF.

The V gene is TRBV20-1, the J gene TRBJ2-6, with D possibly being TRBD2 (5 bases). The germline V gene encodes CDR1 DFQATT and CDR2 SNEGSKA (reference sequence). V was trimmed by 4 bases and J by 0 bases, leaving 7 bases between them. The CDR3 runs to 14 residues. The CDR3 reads CSATGDSGANVLTF. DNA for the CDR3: TGCAGTGCTACCGGGGACTCTGGGGCCAACGTCCTGACTTTC.

The DNA of the CDR3 is TGCAGTGCTAGAGCCCTCCGCGCCACCGGGGAGCTGTTTTTT. This gives the protein CSARALRATGELFF. This chain connects TRBV20-1 to TRBJ2-2; D remains unclear. Germline CDR1 is DFQATT and CDR2 is SNEGSKA (reference sequence). V was trimmed by 1 base and J by 4 bases, leaving 10 bases between them. The CDR3 has 14 residues.

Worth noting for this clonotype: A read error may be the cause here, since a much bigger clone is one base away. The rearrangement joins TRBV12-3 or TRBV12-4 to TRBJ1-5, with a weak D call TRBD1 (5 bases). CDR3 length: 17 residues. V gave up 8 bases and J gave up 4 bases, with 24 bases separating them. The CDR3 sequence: CASLHRRRTATNQPQHF. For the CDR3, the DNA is TGTGCCAGCCTCCACAGGCGGCGCACCGCGACTAATCAGCCCCAGCATTTT.

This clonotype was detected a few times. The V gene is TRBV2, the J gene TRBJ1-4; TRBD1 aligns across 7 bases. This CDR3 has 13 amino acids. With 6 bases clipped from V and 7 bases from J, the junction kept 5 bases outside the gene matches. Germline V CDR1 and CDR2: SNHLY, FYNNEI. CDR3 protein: CASSAGGSEKLFF. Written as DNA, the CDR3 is TGTGCCAGCAGCGCAGGGGGGAGTGAAAAACTGTTTTTT.

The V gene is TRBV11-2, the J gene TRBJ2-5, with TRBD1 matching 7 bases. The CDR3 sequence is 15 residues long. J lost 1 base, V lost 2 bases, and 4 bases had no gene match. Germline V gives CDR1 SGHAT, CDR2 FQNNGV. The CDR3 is CASSLRGLSQETQYF. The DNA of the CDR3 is TGTGCCAGCAGCTTAAGGGGGCTCAGCCAAGAGACCCAGTACTTC.

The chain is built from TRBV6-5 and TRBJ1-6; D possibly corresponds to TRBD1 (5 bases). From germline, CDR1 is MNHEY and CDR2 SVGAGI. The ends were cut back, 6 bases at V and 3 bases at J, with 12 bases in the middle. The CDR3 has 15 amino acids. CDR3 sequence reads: CASRSTGDYNSPLHF. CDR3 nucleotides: TGTGCCAGCAGATCAACAGGCGACTATAATTCACCCCTCCACTTT.

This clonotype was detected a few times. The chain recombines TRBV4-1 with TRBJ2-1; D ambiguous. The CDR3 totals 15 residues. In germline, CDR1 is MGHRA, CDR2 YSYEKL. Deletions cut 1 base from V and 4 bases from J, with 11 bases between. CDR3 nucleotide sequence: TGCGCCAGCAGCCAAGCAAAAACCACGTACAATGAGCAGTTCTTC. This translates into CASSQAKTTYNEQFF.

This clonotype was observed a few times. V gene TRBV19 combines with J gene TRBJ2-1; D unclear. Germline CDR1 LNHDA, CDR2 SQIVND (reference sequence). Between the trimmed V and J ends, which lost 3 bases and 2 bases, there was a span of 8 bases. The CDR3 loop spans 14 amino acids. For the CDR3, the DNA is TGTGCCAGTAGTATGCCAGGAGCCTACAATGAGCAGTTCTTC. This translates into CASSMPGAYNEQFF.

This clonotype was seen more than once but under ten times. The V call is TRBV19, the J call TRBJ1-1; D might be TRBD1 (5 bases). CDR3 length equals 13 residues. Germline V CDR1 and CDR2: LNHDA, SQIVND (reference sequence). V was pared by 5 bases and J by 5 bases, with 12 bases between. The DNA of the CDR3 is TGTGCCAGTAGTCAGGCAGGGTTTACTGAAGCTTTCTTT. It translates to CASSQAGFTEAFF.

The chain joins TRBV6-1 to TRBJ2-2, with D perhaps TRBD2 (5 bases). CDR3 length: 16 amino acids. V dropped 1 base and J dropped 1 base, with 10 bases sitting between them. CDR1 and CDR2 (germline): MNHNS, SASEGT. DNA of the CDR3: TGTGCCAGCAGTGAAGGGGAGACCCGGAACACCGGGGAGCTGTTTTTT. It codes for CASSEGETRNTGELFF.

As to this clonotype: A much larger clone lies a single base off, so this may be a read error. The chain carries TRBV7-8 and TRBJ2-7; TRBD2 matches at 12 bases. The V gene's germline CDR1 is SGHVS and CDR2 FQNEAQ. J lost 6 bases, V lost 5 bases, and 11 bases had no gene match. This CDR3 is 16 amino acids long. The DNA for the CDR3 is TGTGCCAGCAGCCATCTAGCGGGGGGGGTGCCTCTCGAGCAGTACTTC. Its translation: CASSHLAGGVPLEQYF.

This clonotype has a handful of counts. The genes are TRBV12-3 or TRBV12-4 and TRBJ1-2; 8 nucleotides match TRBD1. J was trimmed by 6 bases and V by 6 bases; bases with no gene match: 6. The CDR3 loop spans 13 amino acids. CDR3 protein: CASRLDRGDGYTF. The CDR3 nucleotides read TGTGCCAGCAGACTCGACAGGGGAGATGGCTACACCTTC.

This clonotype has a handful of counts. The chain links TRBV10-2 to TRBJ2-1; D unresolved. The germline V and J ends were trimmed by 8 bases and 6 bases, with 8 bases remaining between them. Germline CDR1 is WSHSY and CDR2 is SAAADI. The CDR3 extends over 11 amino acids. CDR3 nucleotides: TGCGCCAGCCGTCTTAGCAATGAGCAGTTCTTC. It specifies CASRLSNEQFF.